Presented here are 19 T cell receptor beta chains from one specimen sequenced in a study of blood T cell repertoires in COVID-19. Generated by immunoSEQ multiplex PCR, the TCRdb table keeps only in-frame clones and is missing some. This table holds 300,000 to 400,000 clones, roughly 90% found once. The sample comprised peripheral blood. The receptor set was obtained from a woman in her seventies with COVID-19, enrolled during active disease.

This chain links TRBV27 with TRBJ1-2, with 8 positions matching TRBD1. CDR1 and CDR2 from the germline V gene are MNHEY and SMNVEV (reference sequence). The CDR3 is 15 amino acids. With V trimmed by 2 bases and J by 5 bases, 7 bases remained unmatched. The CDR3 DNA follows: TGTGCCAGCAGTTTAGTCCGGGACAGGCTATATGGCTACACCTTC. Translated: CASSLVRDRLYGYTF.

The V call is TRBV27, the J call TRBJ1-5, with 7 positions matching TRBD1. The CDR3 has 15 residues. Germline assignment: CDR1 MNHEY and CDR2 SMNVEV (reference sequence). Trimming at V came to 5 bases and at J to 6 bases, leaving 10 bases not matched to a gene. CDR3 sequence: CASSPGTGAGQPQHF. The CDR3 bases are TGTGCCAGCAGTCCAGGTACAGGGGCAGGTCAGCCCCAGCATTTT.

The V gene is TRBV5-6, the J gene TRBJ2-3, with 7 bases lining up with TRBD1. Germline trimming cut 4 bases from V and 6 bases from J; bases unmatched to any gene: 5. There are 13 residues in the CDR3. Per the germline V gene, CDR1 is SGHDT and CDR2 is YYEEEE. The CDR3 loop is CASSASGGDTQYF. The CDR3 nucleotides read TGTGCCAGCAGCGCTTCAGGGGGTGATACGCAGTATTTT.

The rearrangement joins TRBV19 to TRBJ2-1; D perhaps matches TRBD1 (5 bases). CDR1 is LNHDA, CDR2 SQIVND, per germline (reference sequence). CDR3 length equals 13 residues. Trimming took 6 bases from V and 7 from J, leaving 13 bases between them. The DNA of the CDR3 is TGTGCCAGTAGCTGGACGGCAGGGAATGAGCAGTTCTTC. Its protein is CASSWTAGNEQFF. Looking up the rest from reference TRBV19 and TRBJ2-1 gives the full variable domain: DGGITQSPKYLFRKEGQNVTLSCEQNLNHDAMYWYRQDPGQGLRLIYYSQIVNDFQKGDIAEGYSVSREKKESFPLTVTSAQKNPTAFYLCASSWTAGNEQFFGPGTRLTVL.

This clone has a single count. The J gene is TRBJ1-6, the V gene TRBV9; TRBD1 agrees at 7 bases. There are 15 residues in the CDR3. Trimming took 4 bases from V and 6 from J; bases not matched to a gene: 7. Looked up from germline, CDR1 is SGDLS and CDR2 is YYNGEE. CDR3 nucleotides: TGTGCCAGCAGCTCCCGGGACAGTGTTAATTCACCCCTCCACTTT. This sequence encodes CASSSRDSVNSPLHF.

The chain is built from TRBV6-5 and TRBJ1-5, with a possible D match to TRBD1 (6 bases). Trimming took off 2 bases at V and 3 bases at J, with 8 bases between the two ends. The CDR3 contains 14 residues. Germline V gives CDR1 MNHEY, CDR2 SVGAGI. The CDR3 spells CASSYRGNNQPQHF. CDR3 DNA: TGTGCCAGCAGTTACAGGGGGAACAATCAGCCCCAGCATTTT.

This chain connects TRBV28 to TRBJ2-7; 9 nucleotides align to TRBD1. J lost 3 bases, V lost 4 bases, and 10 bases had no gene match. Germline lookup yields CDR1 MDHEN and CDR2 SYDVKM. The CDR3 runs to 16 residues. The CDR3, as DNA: TGTGCCAGCAGTTCGCCGGGACAGGGTTCCGGCTACGAGCAGTACTTC. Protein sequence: CASSSPGQGSGYEQYF.

For the CDR3, the DNA is TGTGCCAGCAGCTCGGTCACAGGGGCTGAGCGTGAAAAACTGTTTTTT. It specifies CASSSVTGAEREKLFF. The chain carries TRBV11-2 and TRBJ1-4, with TRBD1 matching over 7 bases. J was trimmed by 7 bases and V by 4 bases; bases with no gene match: 12. Germline-derived CDR1 and CDR2 are SGHAT and FQNNGV. The CDR3 runs 16 residues.

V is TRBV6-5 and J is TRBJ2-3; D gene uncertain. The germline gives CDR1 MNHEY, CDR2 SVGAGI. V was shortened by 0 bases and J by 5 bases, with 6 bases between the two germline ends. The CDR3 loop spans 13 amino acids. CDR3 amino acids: CASSYSIEDTQYF. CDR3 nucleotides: TGTGCCAGCAGTTACTCGATAGAAGATACGCAGTATTTT.

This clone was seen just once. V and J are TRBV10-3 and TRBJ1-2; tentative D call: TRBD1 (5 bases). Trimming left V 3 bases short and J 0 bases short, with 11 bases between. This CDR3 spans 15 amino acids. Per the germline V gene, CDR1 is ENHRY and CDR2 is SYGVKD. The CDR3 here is CAISDEGRANYGYTF. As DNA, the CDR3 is TGTGCCATCAGTGACGAGGGGAGGGCTAACTATGGCTACACCTTC.

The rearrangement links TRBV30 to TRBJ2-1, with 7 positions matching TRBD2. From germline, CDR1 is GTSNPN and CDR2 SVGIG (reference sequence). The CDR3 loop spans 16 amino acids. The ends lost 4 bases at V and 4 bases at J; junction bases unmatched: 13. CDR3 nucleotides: TGTGCCTGGAAAGAGTGGCGGGGGTTCGGATACAATGAGCAGTTCTTC. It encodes CAWKEWRGFGYNEQFF.

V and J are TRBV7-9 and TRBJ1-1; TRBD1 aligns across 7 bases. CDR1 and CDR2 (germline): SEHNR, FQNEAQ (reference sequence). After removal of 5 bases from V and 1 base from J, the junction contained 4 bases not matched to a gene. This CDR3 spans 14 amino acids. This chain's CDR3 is CASSQWTGNTEAFF. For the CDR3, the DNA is TGTGCCAGCAGCCAATGGACAGGGAACACTGAAGCTTTCTTT.

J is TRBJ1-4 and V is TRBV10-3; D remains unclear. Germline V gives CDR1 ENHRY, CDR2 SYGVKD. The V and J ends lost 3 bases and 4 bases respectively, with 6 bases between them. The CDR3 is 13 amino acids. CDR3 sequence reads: CAISDGVNEKLFF. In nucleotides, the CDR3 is TGTGCCATCAGTGACGGAGTTAATGAAAAACTGTTTTTT.

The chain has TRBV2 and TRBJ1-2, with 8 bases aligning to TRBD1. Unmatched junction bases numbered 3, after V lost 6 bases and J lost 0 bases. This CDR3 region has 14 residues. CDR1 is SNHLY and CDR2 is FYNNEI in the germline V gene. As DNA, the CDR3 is TGTGCCAGCAGCGTGGGACAGGCTAACTATGGCTACACCTTC. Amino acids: CASSVGQANYGYTF.

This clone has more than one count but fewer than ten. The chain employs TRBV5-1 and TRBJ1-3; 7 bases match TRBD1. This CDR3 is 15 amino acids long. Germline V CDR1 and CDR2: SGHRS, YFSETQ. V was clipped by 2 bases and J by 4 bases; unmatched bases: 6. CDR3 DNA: TGCGCCAGCAGCTTCACAGGGGTGGTCGGAAACACCATATATTTT. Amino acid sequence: CASSFTGVVGNTIYF.

CDR3 DNA: TGTGCCAGCAGTTTATGGGCGGGGGGGCTCCGCGAGCAGTACTTC. Translation: CASSLWAGGLREQYF. The chain couples TRBV28 to TRBJ2-7; 9 nucleotides agree with TRBD2. The ends lost 0 bases at V and 6 bases at J; junction bases unmatched: 6. Germline V gene sequence: CDR1 MDHEN, CDR2 SYDVKM. The CDR3 is made up of 15 amino acids.

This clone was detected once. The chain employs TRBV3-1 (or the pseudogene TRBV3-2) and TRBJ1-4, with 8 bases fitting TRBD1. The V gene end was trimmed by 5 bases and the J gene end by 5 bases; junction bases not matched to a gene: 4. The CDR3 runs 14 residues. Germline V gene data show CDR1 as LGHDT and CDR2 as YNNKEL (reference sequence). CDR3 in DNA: TGTGCCAGCAGCGCCAGGGACAGGAATGAAAAACTGTTTTTT. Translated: CASSARDRNEKLFF.

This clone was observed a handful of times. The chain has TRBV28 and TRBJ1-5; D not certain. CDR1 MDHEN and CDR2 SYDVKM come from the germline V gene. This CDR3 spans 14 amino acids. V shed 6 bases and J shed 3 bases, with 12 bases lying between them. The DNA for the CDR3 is TGTGCCAGCAGCCTCGTGGCCAACAATCAGCCCCAGCATTTT. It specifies CASSLVANNQPQHF.

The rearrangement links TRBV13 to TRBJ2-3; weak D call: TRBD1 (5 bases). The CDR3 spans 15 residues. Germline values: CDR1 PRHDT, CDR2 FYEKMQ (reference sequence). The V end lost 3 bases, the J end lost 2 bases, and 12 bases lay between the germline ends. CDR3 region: CASSLRQWNTDTQYF. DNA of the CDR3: TGTGCCAGCAGCTTGAGACAGTGGAACACAGATACGCAGTATTTT.